This passage covers 32 T cell receptor beta chains from one sample sequenced in a study of blood T cell repertoires in COVID-19. Profiling relied on immunoSEQ multiplex PCR, and the TCRdb table lists in-frame clones only, not all of them. The sample yields some 180,000 clones, more than 75% seen once. The specimen was peripheral blood. Every receptor here comes from a man aged 40-50 years with active or convalescent COVID-19.

The genes are TRBV27 and TRBJ1-4; D is uncertain. The CDR3 sequence is 12 residues long. CDR1 is MNHEY, CDR2 SMNVEV, per germline (reference sequence). V gave up 6 bases and J gave up 7 bases, with 9 bases separating them. CDR3 protein: CASSVRVEKLFF. In DNA, the CDR3 is TGTGCCAGCAGCGTGCGAGTTGAAAAACTGTTTTTT.

This clone was picked up one time. This chain joins TRBV18 and TRBJ1-1; possibly TRBD1 for D (5 bases). CDR3 size: 16 residues. Between the trimmed V and J ends, which lost 3 bases and 6 bases, there was a span of 20 bases. Germline loops: CDR1 KGHSH, CDR2 LQKENI. The CDR3: CASSPRSGGAEAEAFF. The CDR3 DNA reads TGTGCCAGCTCACCGAGGTCCGGAGGGGCGGAAGCTGAAGCTTTCTTT.

The gene calls are TRBV19 and TRBJ2-2; D gene uncertain. The CDR3 spans 12 residues. Germline V gene lookup returns CDR1 LNHDA and CDR2 SQIVND (reference sequence). V was cut by 10 bases and J by 6 bases, with 12 bases left in between. CDR3 sequence: CAIRSVSGELFF. The CDR3 bases are TGTGCCATCAGAAGCGTGTCCGGGGAGCTGTTTTTT. The variable domain in full, completed from reference TRBV19 and TRBJ2-2, reads DGGITQSPKYLFRKEGQNVTLSCEQNLNHDAMYWYRQDPGQGLRLIYYSQIVNDFQKGDIAEGYSVSREKKESFPLTVTSAQKNPTAFYLCAIRSVSGELFFGEGSRLTVL.

The chain couples TRBV30 to TRBJ2-1, with 7 bases fitting TRBD1. The length of the CDR3 is 15 residues. The V gene end was trimmed by 0 bases and the J gene end by 6 bases; junction bases not matched to a gene: 8. The germline gives CDR1 GTSNPN, CDR2 SVGIG (reference sequence). Here the CDR3 DNA reads TGTGCCTGGAGTGTATCCGGCAGGGGGTTCAATGAGCAGTTCTTC. This encodes CAWSVSGRGFNEQFF.

This clone was recorded only once. The J gene is TRBJ2-1, the V gene TRBV5-4; TRBD2 matches 11 bases. The V gene end was trimmed by 4 bases and the J gene end by 8 bases; junction bases not matched to a gene: 8. The CDR3 extends over 15 amino acids. The germline V gene has CDR1 SGHNT and CDR2 YYREEE (reference sequence). The CDR3 DNA is TGTGCCAGCAGCCTAACTAGCGGGAGTAGGTATGAGCAGTTCTTC. Residues: CASSLTSGSRYEQFF.

This chain joins TRBV19 and TRBJ2-5; 9 positions match TRBD1. V trimming: 3 bases; J trimming: 3 bases; junction bases outside the gene matches: 2. The germline CDR1 and CDR2 sequences are LNHDA and SQIVND (reference sequence). The CDR3 extends over 14 amino acids. The CDR3 protein is CASSMGTGKETQYF. The CDR3 coding sequence is TGTGCCAGTAGTATGGGGACAGGGAAAGAGACCCAGTACTTC.

This clone was found once. The chain combines TRBV3-1 (or the pseudogene TRBV3-2) with TRBJ1-4; D remains ambiguous. V was cut by 5 bases and J by 0 bases, with 13 bases left in between. Germline assignment: CDR1 LGHDT and CDR2 YNNKEL (reference sequence). The CDR3 loop spans 16 amino acids. In nucleotides, the CDR3 is TGTGCCAGCAGCAAAGGTATGGGCACAACTAATGAAAAACTGTTTTTT. Translation: CASSKGMGTTNEKLFF.

The chain combines TRBV7-2 with TRBJ1-6; D remains ambiguous. Germline loops: CDR1 SGHTA, CDR2 FQGNSA. Trimming stripped 3 bases from V and 3 bases from J, with 12 bases between. This CDR3 spans 16 amino acids. The CDR3 protein is CASSLQVNNYNSPLHF. In DNA, the CDR3 is TGTGCCAGCAGCTTGCAGGTGAATAACTATAATTCACCCCTCCACTTT.

The gene calls are TRBV29-1 and TRBJ2-3; tentatively, D is TRBD1 (6 bases). CDR1 and CDR2 (germline): SQVTM, ANQGSEA. The CDR3 covers 12 residues. Trimming left V 6 bases short and J 2 bases short, with 9 bases between. CDR3 nucleotide sequence: TGCAGCGTCGGACAGATCACAGATACGCAGTATTTT. This translates into CSVGQITDTQYF.

The chain combines TRBV7-2 with TRBJ1-2; maybe TRBD1 (5 bases). CDR3 size: 13 residues. Deletions cut 2 bases from V and 8 bases from J, with 12 bases between. Germline V gives CDR1 SGHTA, CDR2 FQGNSA. CDR3 protein: CASSLLGGGGYTF. CDR3 DNA sequence: TGTGCCAGCAGCTTATTGGGCGGGGGAGGCTACACCTTC.

J is TRBJ2-1 and V is TRBV2; D is perhaps TRBD1 (6 bases). The CDR3 length is 12 residues. Germline loops: CDR1 SNHLY, CDR2 FYNNEI. V lost 5 bases to trimming and J lost 12 bases, with 14 bases between them. The CDR3 reads CASSYSGVMQFF. CDR3 sequence (DNA): TGTGCCAGCAGTTATTCAGGGGTTATGCAGTTCTTC.

The chain is built from TRBV14 and TRBJ2-3, with 7 bases fitting TRBD1. V lost 2 bases, J lost 1 base, and 6 bases stayed unmatched. The CDR3 covers 16 residues. Germline CDR1 reads SGHDN; CDR2 reads FVKESK. CDR3 bases: TGTGCCAGCAGCCAACAGGGGGTACGGGGCACAGATACGCAGTATTTT. This gives the protein CASSQQGVRGTDTQYF.

The CDR3: CASSFAWGAWGNQPQHF. DNA of the CDR3: TGTGCCAGCAGTTTTGCCTGGGGCGCCTGGGGCAATCAGCCCCAGCATTTT. This chain connects TRBV28 to TRBJ1-5; maybe TRBD1 (5 bases). The ends were cut back, 3 bases at V and 2 bases at J, with 17 bases in the middle. This CDR3 is built from 17 residues. Germline CDR1 MDHEN, CDR2 SYDVKM.

V and J are TRBV2 and TRBJ1-1; D gene uncertain. The CDR3 extends over 12 amino acids. Germline lookup yields CDR1 SNHLY and CDR2 FYNNEI. Trimming took 4 bases from V and 4 from J, leaving 7 bases between them. CDR3 sequence reads: CASSAVSTEAFF. As DNA, the CDR3 is TGTGCCAGCAGTGCTGTTTCCACTGAAGCTTTCTTT.

The DNA for the CDR3 is TGTGCCAGCAGGGGGGGACTACCTGTTACTAACTATGGCTACACCTTC. Translation gives CASRGGLPVTNYGYTF. The chain uses TRBV9 and TRBJ1-2, with a weak D call TRBD1 (5 bases). Germline V gives CDR1 SGDLS, CDR2 YYNGEE. V shed 5 bases and J shed 0 bases, with 17 bases lying between them. This CDR3 spans 16 amino acids.

This chain joins TRBV5-1 and TRBJ1-4; 7 bases agree with TRBD1. This CDR3 region has 15 residues. Germline CDR1 is SGHRS and CDR2 is YFSETQ. J was trimmed by 5 bases and V by 4 bases; bases with no gene match: 8. DNA of the CDR3: TGCGCCAGCAGCGTACCGGACAGGTACAATGAAAAACTGTTTTTT. Translation gives CASSVPDRYNEKLFF.

The chain combines TRBV9 with TRBJ2-3; 13 bases are a match to TRBD2. The V segment lost 7 bases and the J segment 1 base; nucleotides outside the gene matches: 9. The CDR3 spans 17 residues. The germline CDR1 and CDR2 sequences are SGDLS and YYNGEE. The CDR3 loop is CASSLAGGPRGTDTQYF. CDR3 nucleotides: TGTGCCAGCTCACTAGCGGGAGGGCCCCGAGGCACAGATACGCAGTATTTT.

The V call is TRBV13, the J call TRBJ2-7, with 11 bases lining up with TRBD2. V lost 0 bases, J lost 6 bases, and 1 base stayed unmatched. Germline V gene lookup returns CDR1 PRHDT and CDR2 FYEKMQ (reference sequence). The CDR3 is made up of 14 amino acids. The CDR3 loop is CASSLGLAGGEQYF. The CDR3, as DNA: TGTGCCAGCAGCTTAGGGCTAGCGGGAGGCGAGCAGTACTTC. The complete variable domain, with remaining parts taken from reference TRBV13 and TRBJ2-7, reads AAGVIQSPRHLIKEKRETATLKCYPIPRHDTVYWYQQGPGQDPQFLISFYEKMQSDKGSIPDRFSAQQFSDYHSELNMSSLELGDSALYFCASSLGLAGGEQYFGPGTRLTVT.

The chain uses TRBV5-1 and TRBJ2-7; 7 nucleotides agree with TRBD2. J gave up 0 bases and V 0 bases, and 3 bases lay outside the gene matches. The V gene's germline CDR1 is SGHRS and CDR2 YFSETQ. CDR3 size: 15 residues. DNA for the CDR3: TGCGCCAGCAGCTTGGGCCTAGCGGCCTCCTACGAGCAGTACTTC. Encoded protein: CASSLGLAASYEQYF.

This CDR3 is CASSEQGLRNEQFF. The CDR3, as DNA: TGTGCCAGCAGCGAGCAGGGTTTAAGGAATGAGCAGTTCTTC. The chain joins TRBV7-9 to TRBJ2-1, with D possibly TRBD1 on 5 matching bases. Germline V gives CDR1 SEHNR, CDR2 FQNEAQ (reference sequence). This CDR3 comprises 14 residues. With 5 bases removed from V and 7 bases from J, the gap between germline ends came to 15 bases.

The chain combines TRBV5-1 with TRBJ2-5, with 8 bases aligning to TRBD1. The CDR3 spans 17 residues. The junction had 13 bases not matched to a gene; V was cut back by 4 bases and J by 2 bases. CDR1 is SGHRS and CDR2 is YFSETQ in the germline V gene. CDR3 DNA: TGCGCCAGCAGCCCGAGAGAAATATACAGGGGGCAAGAGACCCAGTACTTC. Its protein is CASSPREIYRGQETQYF.

In DNA, the CDR3 is TGCGCCAGCAGCTTGCTAGAGACCCAGTACTTC. Its translation is CASSLLETQYF. This chain links TRBV5-1 with TRBJ2-5; no clear D gene. The V end lost 1 base, the J end lost 4 bases, and 2 bases lay between the germline ends. Germline V gene lookup returns CDR1 SGHRS and CDR2 YFSETQ. CDR3 size: 11 residues. Supplemented by reference TRBV5-1 and TRBJ2-5, the full variable domain reads KAGVTQTPRYLIKTRGQQVTLSCSPISGHRSVSWYQQTPGQGLQFLFEYFSETQRNKGNFPGRFSGRQFSNSRSEMNVSTLELGDSALYLCASSLLETQYFGPGTRLLVL.

This chain connects TRBV19 to TRBJ1-1, with 7 bases matching TRBD1. V lost 0 bases, J lost 10 bases, and 5 bases stayed unmatched. CDR1 is LNHDA, CDR2 SQIVND, per germline (reference sequence). The CDR3 totals 13 residues. In DNA, the CDR3 is TGTGCCAGTAGTATAGAGAGGGGGCGGGTAGCTTTCTTT. Protein product: CASSIERGRVAFF.

The V and J genes are TRBV30 and TRBJ1-1, with a possible D match to TRBD1 (6 bases). V shed 4 bases and J shed 6 bases, with 18 bases lying between them. The CDR3 length is 14 residues. Germline lookup yields CDR1 GTSNPN and CDR2 SVGIG (reference sequence). CDR3 DNA: TGTGCCTGGAAAGCTACAGGGAAGATTCCTGAAGCTTTCTTT. Its translation is CAWKATGKIPEAFF.

This clone was seen just once. Here the CDR3 reads CASSYQDKTYEQYF. CDR3 nucleotides: TGTGCCAGCAGTTACCAGGACAAGACTTACGAGCAGTACTTC. The J gene is TRBJ2-7, the V gene TRBV6-5; maybe TRBD1 (5 bases). Trimming removed 2 bases from V and 4 bases from J, with 12 bases in between. Germline loops: CDR1 MNHEY, CDR2 SVGAGI. This CDR3 region has 14 residues.

This rearrangement joins TRBV2 to TRBJ1-1; tentatively, D is TRBD1 (5 bases). The V gene's germline CDR1 is SNHLY and CDR2 FYNNEI. The V gene lost 1 base and the J gene lost 7 bases, with 13 bases spanning the gap. There are 14 residues in the CDR3. CDR3 sequence (DNA): TGTGCCAGCAGTGAAGAGCTGGAAAGGGGTGAAGCTTTCTTT. It yields the protein CASSEELERGEAFF.

The genes are TRBV24-1 and TRBJ2-6, with 9 nucleotides matching TRBD1. CDR1 KGHDR and CDR2 SFDVKD come from the germline V gene. J lost 2 bases, V lost 3 bases, and 13 bases had no gene match. The CDR3 spans 20 residues. The CDR3 coding sequence is TGTGCCACCAGTGATCCAGCCTGGGGGACAGGGAGAGCTGGGGCCAACGTCCTGACTTTC. Amino acid sequence: CATSDPAWGTGRAGANVLTF.

This clone was seen more than once but under ten times. The rearrangement joins TRBV20-1 to TRBJ2-7; D is undetermined. The CDR3 totals 11 residues. CDR1 and CDR2 (germline): DFQATT, SNEGSKA (reference sequence). Trimming removed 1 base at V and 5 bases at J, with 6 bases between. In nucleotides, the CDR3 is TGCAGTGCTAGAGTCCGGGACGAGCAGTACTTC. Translating gives CSARVRDEQYF.

The rearrangement joins TRBV5-4 to TRBJ2-5; 7 positions agree with TRBD1. The V gene end was trimmed by 4 bases and the J gene end by 4 bases; junction bases not matched to a gene: 13. The CDR3 runs 16 residues. In germline, CDR1 is SGHNT, CDR2 YYREEE (reference sequence). DNA for the CDR3: TGTGCCAGCAGCCCGGCCGGACAGGTTGGCGCAGAGACCCAGTACTTC. Translating it yields CASSPAGQVGAETQYF.

This clone was found once. The J gene is TRBJ1-6, the V gene TRBV3-1 (or the pseudogene TRBV3-2), with D perhaps TRBD1 (6 bases). The V gene's germline CDR1 is LGHDT and CDR2 YNNKEL (reference sequence). This CDR3 comprises 16 residues. Trimming took off 2 bases at V and 3 bases at J, with 11 bases between the two ends. The CDR3 loop reads CASSQIGQNYNSPLHF. The CDR3 DNA follows: TGTGCCAGCAGCCAAATAGGACAGAACTATAATTCACCCCTCCACTTT.

CDR3 sequence reads: CASLTGAGNTIYF. Here the CDR3 DNA reads TGTGCCAGCCTGACAGGGGCTGGAAACACCATATATTTT. The chain employs TRBV19 and TRBJ1-3; 8 bases line up with TRBD1. Germline CDR1 reads LNHDA; CDR2 reads SQIVND (reference sequence). The CDR3 has 13 residues. Trimming cost V 9 bases and J 2 bases; bases outside gene matches: 3.

This chain connects TRBV5-1 to TRBJ2-2; 14 bases line up with TRBD2. V gave up 7 bases and J gave up 9 bases; unmatched junction bases: 5. The germline CDR1 and CDR2 sequences are SGHRS and YFSETQ. The CDR3 is 14 residues long. The CDR3 region is CASAGTSGSRELFF. The CDR3 DNA reads TGCGCCAGCGCTGGGACTAGCGGGAGCCGGGAGCTGTTTTTT.